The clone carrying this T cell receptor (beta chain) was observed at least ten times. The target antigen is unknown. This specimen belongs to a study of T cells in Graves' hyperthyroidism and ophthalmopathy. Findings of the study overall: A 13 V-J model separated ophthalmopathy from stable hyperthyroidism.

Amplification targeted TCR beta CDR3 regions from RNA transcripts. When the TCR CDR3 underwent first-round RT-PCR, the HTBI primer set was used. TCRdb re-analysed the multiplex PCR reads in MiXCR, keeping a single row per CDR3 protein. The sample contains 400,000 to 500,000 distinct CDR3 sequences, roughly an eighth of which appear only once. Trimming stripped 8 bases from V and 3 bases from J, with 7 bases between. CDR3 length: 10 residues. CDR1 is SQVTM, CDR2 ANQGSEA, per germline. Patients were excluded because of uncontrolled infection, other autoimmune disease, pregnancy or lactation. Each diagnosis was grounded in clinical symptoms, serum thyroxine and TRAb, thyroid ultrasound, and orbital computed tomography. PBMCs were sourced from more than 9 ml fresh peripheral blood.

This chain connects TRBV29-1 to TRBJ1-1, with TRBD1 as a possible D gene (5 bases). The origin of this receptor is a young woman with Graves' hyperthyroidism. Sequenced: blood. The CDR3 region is CSTGDTEAFF. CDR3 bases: TGCAGCACAGGCGACACTGAAGCTTTCTTT.